The 18 T cell receptor beta chains below come from one sample, sequenced in a study of T cells expressing NK-cell markers. TCRdb reprocessed the 5' RACE reads and stores each CDR3 protein as one record, lacking DNA. This table lists about 390,000 distinct CDR3 sequences. The sequenced sample consisted of blood T cells: a sorted CD56 or NKG2C T cell subset, CD4+ or CD8+ T cells, or bulk PBMC T cells (not recorded which). The source is a woman in her fifties or sixties in good health.

The chain employs TRBV9 and TRBJ2-3; the D gene TCRdb calls, TRBD2, cannot be checked with no DNA. The length of the CDR3 is 16 residues. Per the germline V gene, CDR1 is SGDLS and CDR2 is YYNGEE. The CDR3 reads CASSFAGGKSTDTQYF.

This rearrangement joins TRBV4-1 to TRBJ2-3; TCRdb outputs TRBD1, but without DNA this stays unchecked. This CDR3 contains 17 residues. Germline V CDR1 and CDR2: MGHRA, YSYEKL. This CDR3 reads CASSQGLWTGPTDTQYF.

CDR3 region: CSVSRLDYNEQFF. The gene calls are TRBV29-1 and TRBJ2-1. Germline V gene lookup returns CDR1 SQVTM and CDR2 ANQGSEA. This CDR3 region has 13 residues.

The chain couples TRBV29-1 to TRBJ2-3; TCRdb selects TRBD1, and the lack of DNA leaves this call unchecked. This CDR3 spans 17 amino acids. Germline-derived CDR1 and CDR2 are SQVTM and ANQGSEA. The CDR3 protein is CSVPSVGVFGPKDTQYF.

This chain joins TRBV18 and TRBJ1-2; TCRdb's assignment of TRBD1 cannot be checked, as there is no DNA. The CDR3 has 15 amino acids. Per the germline V gene, CDR1 is KGHSH and CDR2 is LQKENI. This CDR3 is CASSPQLPGNYGYTF.

The gene calls are TRBV5-1 and TRBJ2-7; the TCRdb D gene call, TRBD1, has no DNA to confirm it. This CDR3 is 15 amino acids long. Per germline, CDR1 SGHRS and CDR2 YFSETQ. CDR3 amino acids: CASSLGSDPAREQYF. Supplemented by reference TRBV5-1 and TRBJ2-7, the full variable domain reads KAGVTQTPRYLIKTRGQQVTLSCSPISGHRSVSWYQQTPGQGLQFLFEYFSETQRNKGNFPGRFSGRQFSNSRSEMNVSTLELGDSALYLCASSLGSDPAREQYFGPGTRLTVT.

The V and J genes are TRBV6-2 or TRBV6-3 and TRBJ2-5; TCRdb gives TRBD2 as the D gene, but with no DNA this cannot be confirmed. Germline V gene sequence: CDR1 MNHEY, CDR2 SVGEGT. The CDR3 loop spans 13 amino acids. CDR3 amino acids: CASHSGRQETQYF.

The rearrangement links TRBV12-3 or TRBV12-4 to TRBJ2-2; TCRdb selects TRBD2, and the lack of DNA leaves this call unchecked. This CDR3 spans 14 amino acids. The chain's CDR3 is CASRPGTERGELFF.

The chain recombines TRBV27 with TRBJ2-3; TCRdb's D call of TRBD1 is untestable without DNA. CDR1 is MNHEY and CDR2 is SMNVEV in the germline V gene (reference sequence). The CDR3 extends over 16 amino acids. CDR3 loop: CASSLDGRQYTDTQYF.

The chain recombines TRBV12-3 or TRBV12-4 with TRBJ2-6; TCRdb selects TRBD1, and the lack of DNA leaves this call unchecked. There are 16 residues in the CDR3. This chain's CDR3 is CASRQSGGSGANVLTF.

V is TRBV5-1 and J is TRBJ1-5; TCRdb proposes TRBD1, but this gene call is untestable without DNA. This CDR3 is built from 16 residues. Germline V gives CDR1 SGHRS, CDR2 YFSETQ. The CDR3 loop reads CASRRDHWGGNQPQHF.

V gene TRBV20-1 combines with J gene TRBJ2-4; TCRdb designates TRBD1, a call that cannot be tested without DNA. The CDR3 spans 14 residues. Looked up from germline, CDR1 is DFQATT and CDR2 is SNEGSKA (reference sequence). This chain's CDR3 is CSATRDLAKNIQYF.

The rearrangement joins TRBV5-1 to TRBJ2-5; without DNA, the TCRdb call of TRBD1 cannot be checked. The CDR3 is made up of 14 amino acids. Germline V gives CDR1 SGHRS, CDR2 YFSETQ. The CDR3: CASSLKTGGETQYF.

This chain uses TRBV5-1 with TRBJ2-7. The CDR3 runs 14 residues. CDR1 is SGHRS, CDR2 YFSETQ, per germline. The CDR3 sequence: CASSLDPINYEQYF.

This chain uses TRBV5-1 with TRBJ1-2. The CDR3 contains 12 residues. The V gene's germline CDR1 is SGHRS and CDR2 YFSETQ. The CDR3 is CASRAENYGYTF.

V usage is TRBV20-1 and J usage is TRBJ1-5; TCRdb proposes TRBD1, but this gene call is untestable without DNA. Looked up from germline, CDR1 is DFQATT and CDR2 is SNEGSKA (reference sequence). CDR3 length equals 14 residues. The CDR3 loop is CSASVRGSGQPQHF.

This chain's CDR3 is CASSLGPRGLAGGSNEQFF. The chain employs TRBV7-8 and TRBJ2-1; TCRdb gives TRBD2 as the D gene, but with no DNA this cannot be confirmed. Per the germline V gene, CDR1 is SGHVS and CDR2 is FQNEAQ. The CDR3 spans 19 residues. The variable domain in full, with the rest retrieved from reference TRBV7-8 and TRBJ2-1, is GAGVSQSPRYKVAKRGQDVALRCDPISGHVSLFWYQQALGQGPEFLTYFQNEAQLDKSGLPSDRFFAERPEGSVSTLKIQRTQQEDSAVYLCASSLGPRGLAGGSNEQFFGPGTRLTVL.

The V call is TRBV7-2, the J call TRBJ1-3. Germline CDR1 and CDR2: SGHTA and FQGNSA. The length of the CDR3 is 15 residues. The CDR3 is CASSPDTWRGNTIYF.